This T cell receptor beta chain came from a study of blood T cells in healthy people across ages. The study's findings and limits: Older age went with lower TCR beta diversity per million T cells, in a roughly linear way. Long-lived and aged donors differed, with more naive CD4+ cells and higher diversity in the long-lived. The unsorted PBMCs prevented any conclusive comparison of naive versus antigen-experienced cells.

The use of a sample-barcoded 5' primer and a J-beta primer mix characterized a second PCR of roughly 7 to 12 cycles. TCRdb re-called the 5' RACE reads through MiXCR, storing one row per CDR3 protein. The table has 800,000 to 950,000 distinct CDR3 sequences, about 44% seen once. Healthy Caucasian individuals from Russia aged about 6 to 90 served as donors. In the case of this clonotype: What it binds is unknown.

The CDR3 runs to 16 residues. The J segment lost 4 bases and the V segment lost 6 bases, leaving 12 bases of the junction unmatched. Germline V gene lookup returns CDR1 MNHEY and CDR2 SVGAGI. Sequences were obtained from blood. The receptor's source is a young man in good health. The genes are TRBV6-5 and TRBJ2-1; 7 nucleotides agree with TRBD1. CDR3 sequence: CASRSLTGYLYNEQFF. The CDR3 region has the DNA TGTGCCAGCAGGTCCCTGACAGGGTACTTGTACAATGAGCAGTTCTTC.